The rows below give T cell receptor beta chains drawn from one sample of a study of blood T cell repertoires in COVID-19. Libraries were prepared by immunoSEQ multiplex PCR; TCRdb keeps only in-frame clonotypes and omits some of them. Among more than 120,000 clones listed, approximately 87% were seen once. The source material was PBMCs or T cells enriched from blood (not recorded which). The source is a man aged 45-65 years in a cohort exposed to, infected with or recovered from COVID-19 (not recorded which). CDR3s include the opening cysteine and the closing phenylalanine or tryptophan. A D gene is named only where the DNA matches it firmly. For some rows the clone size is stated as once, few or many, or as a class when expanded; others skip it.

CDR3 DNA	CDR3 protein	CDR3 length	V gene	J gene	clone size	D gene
TGTGCCAGCAGGATGGGACAGTGGGAGTGGACCGAGCAGTACTTC	CASRMGQWEWTEQYF	15	TRBV6-5	TRBJ2-7	.	TRBD1
TGTGCCAGCAGCTCGGCAACAGGAGCCAAAAACATTCAGTACTTC	CASSSATGAKNIQYF	15	TRBV5-6	TRBJ2-4	.	.
TGCGCCAGCAGCTCGACTAGTATCGGGGAGCTGTTTTTT	CASSSTSIGELFF	13	TRBV5-1	TRBJ2-2	few	.
TGTGCCAGTAGTAGTCGGGCTAGCGGGAGCCTCCAGCACCTCGGCGAGCAGTACTTC	CASSSRASGSLQHLGEQYF	19	TRBV19	TRBJ2-7	once	TRBD2
TGTGCCAGCAGTGGCAGGAATTCGGCATCCTACAATGAGCAGTTCTTC	CASSGRNSASYNEQFF	16	TRBV6-1	TRBJ2-1	once	.
TGTGCCAGCAGCCATAGCGGGGGGGCCTCCTACAATGAGCAGTTCTTC	CASSHSGGASYNEQFF	16	TRBV5-4	TRBJ2-1	.	TRBD2
TGCGCCAGCAGCTTAGGCCAGGGTCAGCCCCAGCATTTT	CASSLGQGQPQHF	13	TRBV5-1	TRBJ1-5	.	.
TGTGCCAGTAGTATAGGCAGATATAGCAATCAGCCCCAGCATTTT	CASSIGRYSNQPQHF	15	TRBV19	TRBJ1-5	.	.
TGTGCCAGCAGCTTGGACAGTCCCAATCAGCCCCAGCATTTT	CASSLDSPNQPQHF	14	TRBV5-5	TRBJ1-5	.	.
TGTGCCACCGAAGGAGTTAACTATGGCTACACCTTC	CATEGVNYGYTF	12	TRBV15	TRBJ1-2	once	.
TGTGCCAGCAGCTCTTTACAGGGCACTGAAGCTTTCTTT	CASSSLQGTEAFF	13	TRBV7-2	TRBJ1-1	.	.
TGTGCCAGCGGACAGGGGGCGTGGGGCTACACCTTC	CASGQGAWGYTF	12	TRBV27	TRBJ1-2	.	TRBD1
TGTGCCAGCAGCCAAGACACAGGGTACAAAGGAAACACCATATATTTT	CASSQDTGYKGNTIYF	16	TRBV5-6	TRBJ1-3	.	.
TGTGCCGTGGGGACAGGGAAACAGCCCCAGCATTTT	CAVGTGKQPQHF	12	TRBV2	TRBJ1-5	.	TRBD1
TGTGCCACCAGTGATTCTCGGGGGGTGGAGACCCAGTACTTC	CATSDSRGVETQYF	14	TRBV24-1	TRBJ2-5	.	TRBD2
TGTGCCAGCAGCTTAGTGTCGGGAGGGCACACCGGGGAGCTGTTTTTT	CASSLVSGGHTGELFF	16	TRBV7-7	TRBJ2-2	.	TRBD2
TGCGCCAGCAGCCGCGGGTGGCGGGGGATATACAATGAGCAGTTCTTC	CASSRGWRGIYNEQFF	16	TRBV4-3	TRBJ2-1	few	TRBD2
TGTGCCTGGAGCAGGGACTATGGCTACACCTTC	CAWSRDYGYTF	11	TRBV30	TRBJ1-2	.	.
TGTGCCAGCTGCGACTTCACCGGGGAGCTGTTTTTT	CASCDFTGELFF	12	TRBV9	TRBJ2-2	.	.
TGCGCCAGCAGCCCTGGAACGGGGAACACTGAAGCTTTCTTT	CASSPGTGNTEAFF	14	TRBV5-1	TRBJ1-1	.	.
TGTGCCAGCACCCAACCCCGTAGCGGCTTAGAGACCCAGTACTTC	CASTQPRSGLETQYF	15	TRBV2	TRBJ2-5	.	.
TGTGCCAGCAGCCCCGGATTCTCCCTAGCTGGGGGGGGGCTTACCGGGGAGCTGTTTTTT	CASSPGFSLAGGGLTGELFF	20	TRBV9	TRBJ2-2	.	.
TGTGCCAGCTCACCTTCCCAGGGCTATGGCTACACCTTC	CASSPSQGYGYTF	13	TRBV18	TRBJ1-2	.	.
TGCGCCAGCAGCCGTATTCCGGGAAATGGCGAGACCCAGTACTTC	CASSRIPGNGETQYF	15	TRBV5-1	TRBJ2-5	once	.